Shown below are 24 T cell receptor beta chains from a single sample sequenced in a study of T cell responses to AZD1222 COVID-19 vaccine. Method: immunoSEQ multiplex PCR; TCRdb's copy keeps in-frame clones and lacks some. The sample contains about 270,000 clones, 90% to 95% of which appear only once. The sample here was peripheral blood, taken 28 days after the second AZD1222 dose. The receptors stem from an adult who received the AZD1222 COVID-19 vaccine.

The rearrangement joins TRBV2 to TRBJ1-5; D remains ambiguous. Per the germline V gene, CDR1 is SNHLY and CDR2 is FYNNEI. V lost 4 bases to trimming and J lost 9 bases, with 16 bases between them. CDR3 length: 14 amino acids. This CDR3 reads CASSAPNSFGPQHF. For the CDR3, the DNA is TGTGCCAGCAGTGCCCCCAACTCCTTTGGGCCCCAGCATTTT.

The chain carries TRBV27 and TRBJ2-7, with 11 bases that match TRBD1. The ends lost 3 bases at V and 5 bases at J; junction bases unmatched: 9. Per the germline V gene, CDR1 is MNHEY and CDR2 is SMNVEV (reference sequence). The CDR3 totals 16 residues. The CDR3 protein is CASSFQGTGGLDEQYF. The CDR3 nucleotides are TGTGCCAGCAGTTTCCAAGGGACAGGGGGTTTGGACGAGCAGTACTTC.

The rearrangement uses TRBV5-1 and TRBJ2-7; TRBD1 matches at 7 bases. The V gene's germline CDR1 is SGHRS and CDR2 YFSETQ. J lost 5 bases, V lost 4 bases, and 6 bases had no gene match. The CDR3 runs 13 residues. The CDR3 DNA reads as TGCGCCAGCAGCCGGACAGGATCCGACGAGCAGTACTTC. This translates into CASSRTGSDEQYF.

This chain connects TRBV28 to TRBJ1-6, with D tentatively TRBD1 (5 bases). CDR1 is MDHEN, CDR2 SYDVKM, per germline. The CDR3 runs to 17 residues. Trimming took 6 bases from V and 7 from J, leaving 22 bases between them. CDR3 in DNA: TGTGCCAGCAGGACGGGCGTCCGGAGGGGCCTCAATTCACCCCTCCACTTT. This codes for CASRTGVRRGLNSPLHF.

CDR3 sequence reads: CASSYPSAGKETQYF. The CDR3 DNA reads TGTGCCAGCAGTTACCCGTCAGCGGGAAAAGAGACCCAGTACTTC. This chain links TRBV6-6 with TRBJ2-5, with TRBD2 identical over 7 bases. This CDR3 spans 15 amino acids. Trimming took 2 bases from V and 3 from J; bases not matched to a gene: 6. Germline V lookup: CDR1 MNHNY, CDR2 SVGAGI (reference sequence).

This chain links TRBV3-1 (or the pseudogene TRBV3-2) with TRBJ2-1; D gene ambiguous. V gave up 2 bases and J gave up 2 bases, with 7 bases separating them. The CDR3 spans 14 residues. Germline V gene lookup returns CDR1 LGHDT and CDR2 YNNKEL (reference sequence). CDR3 sequence (DNA): TGTGCCAGCAGCCAACTAGGAACCTACAATGAGCAGTTCTTC. It translates to CASSQLGTYNEQFF.

The chain employs TRBV30 and TRBJ2-7, with D perhaps matching TRBD2 (6 bases). The CDR3 is 17 residues long. The germline gives CDR1 GTSNPN, CDR2 SVGIG (reference sequence). V was pared by 0 bases and J by 0 bases, with 18 bases between. The CDR3 region is CAWSVRGLGGISYEQYF. CDR3 in DNA: TGTGCCTGGAGTGTACGGGGCCTTGGCGGGATCTCCTACGAGCAGTACTTC.

This clone was counted once. This chain uses TRBV6-2 or TRBV6-3 with TRBJ2-1, with TRBD2 matching over 8 bases. The ends lost 5 bases at V and 9 bases at J; junction bases unmatched: 12. CDR1 and CDR2 (germline): MNHEY, SVGEGT. The CDR3 sequence is 15 residues long. In DNA, the CDR3 is TGTGCCAGCAGTCCCCAGGTAGCGGGAAAAGGTGAGCAGTTCTTC. Its translation: CASSPQVAGKGEQFF.

The chain links TRBV7-3 to TRBJ2-3; 8 bases fit TRBD2. Germline V lookup: CDR1 SGHTA, CDR2 FQGTGA. Unmatched junction bases numbered 8, after V lost 7 bases and J lost 5 bases. The CDR3 is 14 amino acids. CDR3 loop: CASTPGGAVDTQYF. CDR3 in DNA: TGTGCCAGCACCCCGGGGGGGGCCGTAGATACGCAGTATTTT. Full variable domain (rest looked up from reference TRBV7-3 and TRBJ2-3): GAGVSQTPSNKVTEKGKYVELRCDPISGHTALYWYRQSLGQGPEFLIYFQGTGAADDSGLPNDRFFAVRPEGSVSTLKIQRTERGDSAVYLCASTPGGAVDTQYFGPGTRLTVL.

The chain employs TRBV6-5 and TRBJ2-5; possibly TRBD1 for D (5 bases). The V gene lost 5 bases and the J gene lost 9 bases, with 16 bases spanning the gap. CDR1 and CDR2 from the germline V gene are MNHEY and SVGAGI. This CDR3 has 13 amino acids. CDR3 region: CASSHLEQGAQYF. In nucleotides, the CDR3 is TGTGCCAGCAGTCACCTGGAGCAAGGGGCCCAGTACTTC.

The chain employs TRBV7-9 and TRBJ2-1, with D possibly matching TRBD2 (5 bases). With 4 bases removed from V and 3 bases from J, the gap between germline ends came to 13 bases. The CDR3 contains 15 residues. CDR1 is SEHNR and CDR2 is FQNEAQ in the germline V gene (reference sequence). The CDR3 DNA reads TGTGCCAGCAGCTCGAGAGCGGTGTTCTACAATGAGCAGTTCTTC. This gives the protein CASSSRAVFYNEQFF.

The V call is TRBV11-3, the J call TRBJ2-2; tentatively, D is TRBD2 (6 bases). The CDR3 is 14 residues long. Germline CDR1 is SGHNT and CDR2 is YENEEA. V gave up 5 bases and J gave up 5 bases, with 12 bases separating them. CDR3 protein: CASSPREGTGELFF. The CDR3 bases are TGTGCCAGCAGCCCGCGGGAAGGAACCGGGGAGCTGTTTTTT.

CDR3 region: CASSHSVIEQFF. The CDR3 DNA is TGTGCCAGCAGCCACTCCGTTATTGAGCAGTTCTTC. V is TRBV3-1 (or the pseudogene TRBV3-2) and J is TRBJ2-1, with D uncertain. Germline V gene sequence: CDR1 LGHDT, CDR2 YNNKEL (reference sequence). The CDR3 length is 12 residues. V was clipped by 3 bases and J by 9 bases, with 9 bases between them.

This chain connects TRBV30 to TRBJ2-1; D may be TRBD2 (5 bases). This CDR3 spans 11 amino acids. V gave up 7 bases and J gave up 4 bases, with 8 bases separating them. Per the germline V gene, CDR1 is GTSNPN and CDR2 is SVGIG (reference sequence). This CDR3 is CASTGYNEQFF. DNA of the CDR3: TGTGCCTCGACGGGGTACAATGAGCAGTTCTTC. The full variable domain, rest sourced from reference TRBV30 and TRBJ2-1, is SQTIHQWPATLVQPVGSPLSLECTVEGTSNPNLYWYRQAAGRGLQLLFYSVGIGQISSEVPQNLSASRPQDRQFILSSKKLLLSDSGFYLCASTGYNEQFFGPGTRLTVL.

The CDR3 region has the DNA TGCGCCAGCACCTCGGGCCAGGGTGGCACCGGGGAGCTGTTTTTT. This sequence encodes CASTSGQGGTGELFF. V usage is TRBV5-1 and J usage is TRBJ2-2, with a possible D match to TRBD1 (5 bases). The V gene's germline CDR1 is SGHRS and CDR2 YFSETQ. CDR3 length: 15 amino acids. Trimming stripped 6 bases from V and 4 bases from J, with 16 bases between.

This chain links TRBV2 with TRBJ1-6; D is perhaps TRBD1 (6 bases). Germline-derived CDR1 and CDR2 are SNHLY and FYNNEI. V lost 8 bases and J 4 bases, leaving 15 bases between the germline ends. CDR3 length equals 15 residues. As DNA, the CDR3 is TGTGCCAGCGGGTTGGGGGCCGCTTATAATTCACCCCTCCACTTT. This codes for CASGLGAAYNSPLHF. The whole variable domain, remainder taken from reference TRBV2 and TRBJ1-6, is EPEVTQTPSHQVTQMGQEVILRCVPISNHLYFYWYRQILGQKVEFLVSFYNNEISEKSEIFDDQFSVERPDGSNFTLKIRSTKLEDSAMYFCASGLGAAYNSPLHFGNGTRLTVT.

This chain links TRBV11-2 with TRBJ2-7; D gene uncertain. Between the trimmed V and J ends, which lost 1 base and 4 bases, there was a span of 11 bases. The CDR3 contains 14 residues. CDR1 and CDR2 from the germline V gene are SGHAT and FQNNGV. The CDR3 protein is CASSLVQARYEQYF. The CDR3 DNA reads TGTGCCAGCAGCTTAGTCCAGGCTAGGTACGAGCAGTACTTC.

This clone was seen once. V and J are TRBV7-3 and TRBJ2-7; D remains ambiguous. Germline V gene data show CDR1 as SGHTA and CDR2 as FQGTGA. There are 11 residues in the CDR3. Trimming removed 5 bases at V and 3 bases at J, with 5 bases between. This CDR3 reads CASSPYYEQYF. The CDR3, as DNA: TGTGCCAGCAGCCCATACTACGAGCAGTACTTC.

The chain recombines TRBV7-8 with TRBJ2-2, with a possible D match to TRBD1 (5 bases). This CDR3 spans 15 amino acids. CDR1 is SGHVS and CDR2 is FQNEAQ in the germline V gene. Trimming left V 5 bases short and J 4 bases short, with 14 bases between. The CDR3 DNA sequence: TGTGCCAGCAGCCCTTCAGGGTCGGGCACCGGGGAGCTGTTTTTT. This gives the protein CASSPSGSGTGELFF.

The genes are TRBV10-3 and TRBJ1-5, with 7 positions matching TRBD1. The CDR3 totals 13 residues. Looked up from germline, CDR1 is ENHRY and CDR2 is SYGVKD. Trimming removed 4 bases from V and 5 bases from J; junction bases left unmatched: 2. The CDR3 loop is CAISGTGDQPQHF. CDR3 DNA: TGTGCCATCAGTGGCACAGGGGATCAGCCCCAGCATTTT.

V gene TRBV27 combines with J gene TRBJ1-6, with D maybe TRBD1 (5 bases). V lost 8 bases and J 8 bases, leaving 19 bases between the germline ends. Germline V gene data show CDR1 as MNHEY and CDR2 as SMNVEV (reference sequence). The CDR3 length is 15 residues. The CDR3 bases are TGTGCCAGCGCCCTCACACAGGTGTCTTATTCACCCCTCCACTTT. Translating gives CASALTQVSYSPLHF.

The V and J genes are TRBV5-1 and TRBJ2-3; D is perhaps TRBD2 (6 bases). The CDR3 spans 15 residues. Germline CDR1 SGHRS, CDR2 YFSETQ. Trimming removed 0 bases from V and 1 base from J, with 9 bases in between. CDR3 region: CASSLEGGGTDTQYF. CDR3 DNA sequence: TGCGCCAGCAGCTTGGAAGGCGGGGGCACAGATACGCAGTATTTT.

The chain uses TRBV16 and TRBJ2-7; TRBD2 might be the D (5 bases). Trimming shortened V by 1 base and J by 6 bases, and 7 bases separated the two germline ends. Germline CDR1 and CDR2: KGHSY and FQNENV. The length of the CDR3 is 12 residues. The CDR3 loop reads CASSQLGGEQYF. CDR3 nucleotide sequence: TGTGCCAGCAGCCAATTAGGAGGCGAGCAGTACTTC.

The chain uses TRBV5-6 and TRBJ1-5; D might be TRBD1 (5 bases). Germline-derived CDR1 and CDR2 are SGHDT and YYEEEE. The germline V and J ends were trimmed by 3 bases and 1 base, with 8 bases remaining between them. This CDR3 is built from 14 residues. The CDR3 here is CASSWDGSNQPQHF. DNA of the CDR3: TGTGCCAGCAGCTGGGACGGGAGCAATCAGCCCCAGCATTTT. Full variable domain (missing parts from reference TRBV5-6 and TRBJ1-5): DAGVTQSPTHLIKTRGQQVTLRCSPKSGHDTVSWYQQALGQGPQFIFQYYEEEERQRGNFPDRFSGHQFPNYSSELNVNALLLGDSALYLCASSWDGSNQPQHFGDGTRLSIL.